What follows is one T cell receptor beta chain and its context. Antigen: not known. The data stem from a study of Tregs in tolerant kidney transplant recipients. Thawed PBMCs were rested overnight at 37°C with 150 to 200 IU/ml IL-2 before regulatory T cell sorting. V was clipped by 5 bases and J by 0 bases, with 9 bases between them. CDR1 and CDR2 from the germline V gene are SGHTA and FQGNSA. The CDR3 covers 14 residues. General study results and limits: This study did not directly address biological reproducibility.

The data were produced by immunoSEQ multiplex PCR, yet TCRdb's version contains in-frame clones alone and is incomplete. The repertoire has 60,000 to 75,000 clones, approximately 85% of them found once; the top ten carry around 2.3%. The TCR originated in a human donor who received a combined kidney and bone marrow transplant. The chain couples TRBV7-2 to TRBJ2-3; tentatively, D is TRBD2 (6 bases). The sample was Tregs from blood, taken before the transplant. The CDR3 spells CASSLDYSTDTQYF. CDR3 nucleotide sequence: TGTGCCAGCAGCCTGGACTACAGCACAGATACGCAGTATTTT.